A selection of T cell receptor beta chains follows, all from one sample in a study of OX40 agonist ivuxolimab in advanced cancers. The protocol was immunoSEQ multiplex PCR, while the TCRdb copy is restricted to in-frame clones and leaves out a portion. This sample has 65,000 to 95,000 clones, with 86% found just once. The sample here was CD4+ or CD8+ T cells sorted from blood, taken in a trial of the OX40 agonist ivuxolimab. The source is an adult with an advanced solid tumor such as melanoma, head and neck, liver or kidney cancer. CDR3s include the opening cysteine and the closing phenylalanine or tryptophan. A D gene is named only where the DNA matches it firmly. Expanded clones are given a class, and other clones once, few, many or no size at all.

size,D,J,length,V,CDR3,DNA
few,TRBD2,TRBJ2-4,14,TRBV27,CASSSGLAVGIQYF,TGTGCCAGCAGTTCAGGACTAGCGGTTGGGATTCAGTACTTC
once,-,TRBJ2-3,14,TRBV9,CASSVDPPPDTQYF,TGTGCCAGCAGCGTAGACCCCCCCCCAGATACGCAGTATTTT
-,-,TRBJ1-1,14,TRBV29-1,CSVRRGYLNTEAFF,TGCAGCGTTCGTAGGGGGTATTTGAACACTGAAGCTTTCTTT
-,-,TRBJ1-1,14,TRBV9,CASSVEWSSTEAFF,TGTGCCAGCAGCGTAGAGTGGTCGAGCACTGAAGCTTTCTTT
-,TRBD2,TRBJ2-7,15,TRBV11-2,CASSFGLVPSYEQYF,TGTGCCAGCAGCTTTGGACTAGTACCCTCCTACGAGCAGTACTTC
-,-,TRBJ2-1,9,TRBV20-1,CSAANEQFF,TGCAGTGCCGCCAATGAGCAGTTCTTC
-,-,TRBJ1-1,15,TRBV9,CASRPSGTINTEAFF,TGTGCCAGCAGGCCCTCCGGGACAATAAACACTGAAGCTTTCTTT
-,-,TRBJ2-3,12,TRBV15,CATSAHTDTQYF,TGTGCCACCAGCGCCCACACAGATACGCAGTATTTT
-,TRBD2,TRBJ2-1,15,TRBV7-2,CASSPLAGGYNEQFF,TGTGCCAGCAGCCCACTAGCGGGAGGTTACAATGAGCAGTTCTTC
-,-,TRBJ1-3,13,TRBV30,CAWTRNSGNTIYF,TGTGCCTGGACGCGGAACTCTGGAAACACCATATATTTT
-,TRBD1,TRBJ2-7,14,TRBV19,CASRDRGGGYEQYF,TGTGCCAGTAGGGACAGGGGTGGGGGCTACGAGCAGTACTTC
once,TRBD2,TRBJ2-1,14,TRBV5-1,CASSYLAGRNEQFF,TGCGCCAGCAGCTACCTAGCGGGGAGGAATGAGCAGTTCTTC
-,-,TRBJ2-5,14,TRBV5-1,CASSPRQGGETQYF,TGCGCCAGCAGCCCTCGACAGGGAGGCGAGACCCAGTACTTC
-,-,TRBJ2-2,16,TRBV7-3,CASSLIGTMNTGELFF,TGTGCCAGCAGCTTAATAGGGACGATGAACACCGGGGAGCTGTTTTTT